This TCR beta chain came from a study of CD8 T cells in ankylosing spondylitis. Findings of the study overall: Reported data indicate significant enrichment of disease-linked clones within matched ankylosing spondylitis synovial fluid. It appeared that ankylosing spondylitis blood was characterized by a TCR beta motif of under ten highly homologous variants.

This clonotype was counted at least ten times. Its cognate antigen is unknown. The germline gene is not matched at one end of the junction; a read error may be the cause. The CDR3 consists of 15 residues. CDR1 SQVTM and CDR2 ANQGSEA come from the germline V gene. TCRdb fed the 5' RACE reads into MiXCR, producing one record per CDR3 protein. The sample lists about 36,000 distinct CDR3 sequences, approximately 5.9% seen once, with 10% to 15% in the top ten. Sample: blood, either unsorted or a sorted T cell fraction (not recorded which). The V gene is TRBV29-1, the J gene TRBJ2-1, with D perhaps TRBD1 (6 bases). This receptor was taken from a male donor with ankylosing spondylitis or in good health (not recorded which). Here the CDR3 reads CSVEGGERSYNEQFF. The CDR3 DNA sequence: TGCAGCGTCGAAGGGGGAGAAAGGTCCTACAATGAGCAGTTCTTC.